This T cell receptor beta chain stems from a study of response to subunit inactivated influenza vaccine. Study-level points and caveats: A suggestion made by the authors is that each seasonal influenza vaccination recruits few new T cells.

To note about this clonotype: Its antigen is as yet unknown.

Germline CDR1 and CDR2: SGHTA and FQGNSA. The length of the CDR3 is 16 residues. V lost 5 bases, J lost 5 bases, and 19 bases lay in between. One entry per CDR3 protein, called by TCRdb with MiXCR from the RT-PCR reads. This repertoire shows 800,000 or so distinct CDR3 sequences, approximately 21% found once; its top ten account for around 9.6%. The receptor comes from a man aged 50 to 59 who received an inactivated influenza vaccine. The starting material was PBMCs from blood, obtained about 5 days after vaccination. The chain carries TRBV7-2 and TRBJ2-1, with a possible D match to TRBD1 (6 bases). The CDR3 region has the DNA TGTGCCAGCAGCCCCCGATACAGGGCCATCGACAATGAGCAGTTCTTC. Encoded protein: CASSPRYRAIDNEQFF.